The sequence of this T cell receptor (beta chain) was determined in a study of beta chain features in type 1 diabetes. Study-level results: In the patient group, naive, central memory and Treg TCRB repertoires seemed more alike than in the healthy donor group. Type 1 diabetes patients had TCRB CDR3s that were shorter (moderately but significantly so) in all four CD4+ subsets. cDNA sequencing could over-represent cells with high TCR expression.

Sequencing targeted expressed TCRB transcripts, as all isolated RNA had been reverse transcribed. Sequencing used immunoSEQ multiplex PCR; TCRdb keeps in-frame clones, though not all of them. Of 200,000 to 300,000 clones listed, approximately 11% are singletons. As to this clone: Its cognate antigen is unknown.

Germline V gives CDR1 SGHAT, CDR2 FQNNGV. This CDR3 region has 14 residues. With 5 bases removed from V and 2 bases from J, the gap between germline ends came to 12 bases. The receptor was derived from a man aged 30-40 years with type 1 diabetes. This chain uses TRBV11-2 with TRBJ1-2, with D perhaps TRBD1 (6 bases). Sequenced: naive CD4+ T cells from blood. The CDR3 nucleotides are TGTGCCAGCAGCCGTTTAGGGGGAAACTATGGCTACACCTTC. This codes for CASSRLGGNYGYTF.